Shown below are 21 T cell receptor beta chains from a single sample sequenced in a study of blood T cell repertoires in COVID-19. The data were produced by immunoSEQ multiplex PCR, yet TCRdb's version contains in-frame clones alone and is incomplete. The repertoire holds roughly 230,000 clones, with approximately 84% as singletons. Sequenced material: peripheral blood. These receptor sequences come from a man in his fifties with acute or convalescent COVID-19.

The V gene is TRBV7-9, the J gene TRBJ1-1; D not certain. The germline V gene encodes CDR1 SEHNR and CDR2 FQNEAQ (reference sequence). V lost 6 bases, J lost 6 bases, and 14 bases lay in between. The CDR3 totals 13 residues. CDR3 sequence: CASSTAWAPEAFF. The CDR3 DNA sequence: TGTGCCAGCAGTACTGCGTGGGCACCTGAAGCTTTCTTT.

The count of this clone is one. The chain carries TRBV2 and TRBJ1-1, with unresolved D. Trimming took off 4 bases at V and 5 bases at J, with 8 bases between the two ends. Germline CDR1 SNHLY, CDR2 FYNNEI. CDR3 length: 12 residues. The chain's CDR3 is CASSGEDTEAFF. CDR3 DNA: TGTGCCAGCAGTGGGGAGGATACTGAAGCTTTCTTT.

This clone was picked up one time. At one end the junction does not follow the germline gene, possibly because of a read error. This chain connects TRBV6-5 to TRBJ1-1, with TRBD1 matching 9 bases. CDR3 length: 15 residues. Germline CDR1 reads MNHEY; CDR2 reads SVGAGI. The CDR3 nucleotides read TGTGCCAGCAGTTCCTCCGACAGGGGGAACGCTGAAGCTTTCTTT. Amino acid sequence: CASSSSDRGNAEAFF.

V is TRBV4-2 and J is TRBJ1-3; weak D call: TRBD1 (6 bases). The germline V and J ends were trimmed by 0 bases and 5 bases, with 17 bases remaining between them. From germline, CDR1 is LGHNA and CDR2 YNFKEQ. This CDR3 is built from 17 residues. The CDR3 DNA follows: TGTGCCAGCAGCCAAGATGGCTCAGGGACACTCCGAAACACCATATATTTT. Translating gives CASSQDGSGTLRNTIYF.

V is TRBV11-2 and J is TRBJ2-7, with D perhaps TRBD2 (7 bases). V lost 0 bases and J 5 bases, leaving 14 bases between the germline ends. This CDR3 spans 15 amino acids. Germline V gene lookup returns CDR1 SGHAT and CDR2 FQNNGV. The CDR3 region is CASSLDGGAGNEQYF. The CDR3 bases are TGTGCCAGCAGCTTAGATGGGGGGGCGGGCAACGAGCAGTACTTC.

In DNA, the CDR3 is TGTGCCAGCAGCGGTCCCTCCCGGGACAGGGTCCACAATGAGCAGTTCTTC. Residues: CASSGPSRDRVHNEQFF. The chain joins TRBV9 to TRBJ2-1, with 9 nucleotides matching TRBD1. V lost 3 bases, J lost 5 bases, and 12 bases stayed unmatched. The CDR3 is 17 residues long. Germline lookup yields CDR1 SGDLS and CDR2 YYNGEE.

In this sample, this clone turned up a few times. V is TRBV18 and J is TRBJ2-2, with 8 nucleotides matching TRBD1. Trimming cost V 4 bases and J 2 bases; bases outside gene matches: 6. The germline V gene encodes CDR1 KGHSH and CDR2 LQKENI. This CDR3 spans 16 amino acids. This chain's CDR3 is CASSRAAGGNTGELFF. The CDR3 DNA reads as TGTGCCAGCTCACGGGCCGCAGGGGGCAACACCGGGGAGCTGTTTTTT. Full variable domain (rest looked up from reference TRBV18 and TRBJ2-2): NAGVMQNPRHLVRRRGQEARLRCSPMKGHSHVYWYRQLPEEGLKFMVYLQKENIIDESGMPKERFSAEFPKEGPSILRIQQVVRGDSAAYFCASSRAAGGNTGELFFGEGSRLTVL.

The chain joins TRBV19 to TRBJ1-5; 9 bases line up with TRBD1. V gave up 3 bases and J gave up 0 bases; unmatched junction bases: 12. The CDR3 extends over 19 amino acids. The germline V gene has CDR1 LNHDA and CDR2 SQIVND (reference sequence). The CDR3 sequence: CASSIDPDRGGHSNQPQHF. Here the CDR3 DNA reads TGTGCCAGTAGTATCGACCCGGACAGGGGTGGGCATAGCAATCAGCCCCAGCATTTT.

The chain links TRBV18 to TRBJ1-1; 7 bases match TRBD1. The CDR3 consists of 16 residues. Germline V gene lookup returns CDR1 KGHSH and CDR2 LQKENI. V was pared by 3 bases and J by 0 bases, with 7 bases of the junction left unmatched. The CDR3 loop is CASSPRTGAMNTEAFF. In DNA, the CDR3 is TGTGCCAGCTCACCCCGGACAGGCGCAATGAACACTGAAGCTTTCTTT.

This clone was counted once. CDR3 coding DNA: TGTGCCTGGAGTCCAGGTTCAGCCGGAAACACCATATATTTT. Translating gives CAWSPGSAGNTIYF. The rearrangement uses TRBV30 and TRBJ1-3; D is unclear. Trimming left V 2 bases short and J 4 bases short, with 12 bases between. The CDR3 has 14 residues. Per germline, CDR1 GTSNPN and CDR2 SVGIG (reference sequence).

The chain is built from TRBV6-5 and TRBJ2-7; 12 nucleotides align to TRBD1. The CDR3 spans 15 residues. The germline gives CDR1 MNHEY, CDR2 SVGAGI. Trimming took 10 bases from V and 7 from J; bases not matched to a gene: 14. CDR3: CAILPPGQGAWEQYF. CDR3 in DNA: TGTGCCATCCTCCCCCCGGGACAGGGGGCTTGGGAGCAGTACTTC.

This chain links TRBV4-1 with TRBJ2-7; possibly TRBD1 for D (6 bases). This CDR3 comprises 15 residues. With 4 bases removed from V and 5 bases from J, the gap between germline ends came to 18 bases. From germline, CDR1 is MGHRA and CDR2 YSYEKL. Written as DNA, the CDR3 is TGCGCCAGCAGCCCAGGGGATCTGTCGATGAACGAGCAGTACTTC. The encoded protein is CASSPGDLSMNEQYF.

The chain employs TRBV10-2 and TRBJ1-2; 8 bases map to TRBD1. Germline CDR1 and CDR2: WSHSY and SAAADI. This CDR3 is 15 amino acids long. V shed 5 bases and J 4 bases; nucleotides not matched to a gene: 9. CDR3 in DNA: TGCGCCAGCAGTAGCACCGGGACAGGTTCCTATGGCTACACCTTC. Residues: CASSSTGTGSYGYTF.

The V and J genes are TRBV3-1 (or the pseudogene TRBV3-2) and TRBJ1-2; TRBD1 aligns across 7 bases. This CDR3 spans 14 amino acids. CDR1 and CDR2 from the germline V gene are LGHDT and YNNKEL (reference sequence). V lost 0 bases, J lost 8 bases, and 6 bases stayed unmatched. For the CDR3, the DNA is TGTGCCAGCAGCCAAGATTCAGGGGGTCGCGGCTACACCTTC. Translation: CASSQDSGGRGYTF.

CDR3 residues: CASSKGLDEQYF. For the CDR3, the DNA is TGTGCCAGCAGTAAGGGACTAGACGAGCAGTACTTC. The V and J genes are TRBV12-3 or TRBV12-4 and TRBJ2-7, with 8 bases fitting TRBD2. CDR3 length: 12 residues. Trimming took 5 bases from V and 5 from J; bases not matched to a gene: 2.

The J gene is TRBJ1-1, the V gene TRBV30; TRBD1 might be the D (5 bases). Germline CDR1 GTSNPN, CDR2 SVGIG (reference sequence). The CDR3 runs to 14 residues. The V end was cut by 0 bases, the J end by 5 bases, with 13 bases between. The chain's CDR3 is CAWSVLGGVTEAFF. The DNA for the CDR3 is TGTGCCTGGAGTGTACTTGGGGGGGTAACTGAAGCTTTCTTT.

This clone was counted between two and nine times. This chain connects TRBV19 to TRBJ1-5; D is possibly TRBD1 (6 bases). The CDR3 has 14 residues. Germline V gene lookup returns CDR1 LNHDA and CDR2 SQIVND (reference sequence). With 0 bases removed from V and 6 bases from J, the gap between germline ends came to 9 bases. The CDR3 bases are TGTGCCAGTAGTATAGATGGGGGCCCTCAGCCCCAGCATTTT. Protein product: CASSIDGGPQPQHF.

The CDR3 nucleotides are TGTGCCAGCAGTCGGGGGACGGATAGCTCCTATAATTCACCCCTCCACTTT. Translating gives CASSRGTDSSYNSPLHF. This chain connects TRBV28 to TRBJ1-6, with a possible D match to TRBD1 (5 bases). The germline V gene has CDR1 MDHEN and CDR2 SYDVKM. This CDR3 spans 17 amino acids. Trimming removed 5 bases at V and 0 bases at J, with 14 bases between.

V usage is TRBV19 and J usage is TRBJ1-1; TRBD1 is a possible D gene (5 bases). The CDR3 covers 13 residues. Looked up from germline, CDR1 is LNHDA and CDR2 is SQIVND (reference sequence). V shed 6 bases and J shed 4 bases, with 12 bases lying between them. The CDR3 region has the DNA TGTGCCAGTAGCGGCAGGGTATTCACTGAAGCTTTCTTT. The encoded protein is CASSGRVFTEAFF. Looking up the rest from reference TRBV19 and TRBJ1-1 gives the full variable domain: DGGITQSPKYLFRKEGQNVTLSCEQNLNHDAMYWYRQDPGQGLRLIYYSQIVNDFQKGDIAEGYSVSREKKESFPLTVTSAQKNPTAFYLCASSGRVFTEAFFGQGTRLTVV.

The CDR3 loop reads CASSSNRVDTEAFF. CDR3 DNA: TGTGCCAGCAGTTCTAACAGGGTAGACACTGAAGCTTTCTTT. The chain has TRBV6-6 and TRBJ1-1, with TRBD1 as a possible D gene (6 bases). Germline V CDR1 and CDR2: MNHNY, SVGAGI (reference sequence). Trimming took 4 bases from V and 3 from J, leaving 12 bases between them. This CDR3 spans 14 amino acids.

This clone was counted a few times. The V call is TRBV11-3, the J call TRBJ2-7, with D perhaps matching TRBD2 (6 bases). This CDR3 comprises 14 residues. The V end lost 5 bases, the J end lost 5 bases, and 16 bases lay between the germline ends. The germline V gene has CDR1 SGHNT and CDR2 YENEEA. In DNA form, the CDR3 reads TGTGCCAGCAGCCCCCCGACTAGTTGCCACGAGCAGTACTTC. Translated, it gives CASSPPTSCHEQYF.